Presented here are 27 T cell receptor beta chains from one specimen sequenced in a study of OX40 agonist ivuxolimab in advanced cancers. TCRdb keeps only in-frame clones here, not all; method: immunoSEQ multiplex PCR. The data show approximately 35,000 clones, more than 60% seen once. The input for sequencing was CD4+ or CD8+ T cells sorted from blood, taken in a trial of the OX40 agonist ivuxolimab. Every receptor here comes from an adult with an advanced solid tumor such as melanoma, head and neck, liver or kidney cancer.

The chain employs TRBV6-6 and TRBJ2-1; D is ambiguous. Trimming removed 9 bases from V and 6 bases from J, with 15 bases in between. The CDR3 runs to 13 residues. Germline CDR1 is MNHNY and CDR2 is SVGAGI (reference sequence). The chain's CDR3 is CASHFGSINEQFF. Here the CDR3 DNA reads TGTGCCAGTCACTTTGGATCCATCAATGAGCAGTTCTTC.

The gene calls are TRBV5-1 and TRBJ2-7; D uncertain. Trimming pared 3 bases from V and 0 bases from J, leaving 10 bases between. This CDR3 has 14 amino acids. Germline lookup yields CDR1 SGHRS and CDR2 YFSETQ. In nucleotides, the CDR3 is TGCGCCAGCAGCTGGACGGGCGGCTCCTACGAGCAGTACTTC. It encodes CASSWTGGSYEQYF. Filled out from reference TRBV5-1 and TRBJ2-7, the complete variable domain reads KAGVTQTPRYLIKTRGQQVTLSCSPISGHRSVSWYQQTPGQGLQFLFEYFSETQRNKGNFPGRFSGRQFSNSRSEMNVSTLELGDSALYLCASSWTGGSYEQYFGPGTRLTVT.

This clone was observed once. The rearrangement uses TRBV4-1 and TRBJ1-5; no clear D gene. Germline lookup yields CDR1 MGHRA and CDR2 YSYEKL. V was pared by 5 bases and J by 2 bases, with 4 bases between. The CDR3 covers 12 residues. The CDR3 coding sequence is TGCGCCAGCAGCGATGGCAATCAGCCCCAGCATTTT. Protein sequence: CASSDGNQPQHF.

This chain joins TRBV27 and TRBJ2-3, with 10 bases lining up with TRBD2. The CDR3 totals 17 residues. Germline-derived CDR1 and CDR2 are MNHEY and SMNVEV (reference sequence). Trimming at V came to 6 bases and at J to 1 base, leaving 10 bases not matched to a gene. CDR3: CASSRTVLAGGTDTQYF. The CDR3 DNA reads TGTGCCAGCAGCCGAACTGTCCTAGCGGGGGGCACAGATACGCAGTATTTT.

This chain connects TRBV2 to TRBJ2-3, with unresolved D. CDR1 is SNHLY and CDR2 is FYNNEI in the germline V gene. The CDR3 extends over 11 amino acids. The V end lost 8 bases, the J end lost 6 bases, and 9 bases lay between the germline ends. The CDR3 DNA reads TGTGCCAGCTCGGTAGGGGATACGCAGTATTTT. Protein product: CASSVGDTQYF.

The V call is TRBV18, the J call TRBJ2-5; TRBD2 agrees at 9 bases. Per germline, CDR1 KGHSH and CDR2 LQKENI. V shed 2 bases and J 4 bases; nucleotides not matched to a gene: 14. There are 18 residues in the CDR3. CDR3 DNA: TGTGCCAGCTCACCAACAGGTCCAGCGGGGGGAAGAGGAGAGACCCAGTACTTC. Its protein product is CASSPTGPAGGRGETQYF.

V is TRBV11-2 and J is TRBJ1-2, with 7 bases matching TRBD1. The CDR3 consists of 12 residues. The ends lost 5 bases at V and 7 bases at J; junction bases unmatched: 4. Per germline, CDR1 SGHAT and CDR2 FQNNGV. The CDR3 sequence: CASSRQGFGYTF. DNA of the CDR3: TGTGCCAGCAGCCGACAGGGATTTGGCTACACCTTC.

This chain connects TRBV7-6 to TRBJ2-3; tentatively, D is TRBD2 (7 bases). This CDR3 spans 17 amino acids. Per the germline V gene, CDR1 is SGHVS and CDR2 is FNYEAQ. Trimming stripped 3 bases from V and 1 base from J, with 17 bases between. CDR3 nucleotide sequence: TGTGCCAGCAGCTTCCCGACTGGCGGGGGCGGCACAGATACGCAGTATTTT. Translating gives CASSFPTGGGGTDTQYF.

This clone was observed a few times. The CDR3 coding sequence is TGTGCCAGTAGGGCGGCCTACTCCTATAATTCACCCCTCCACTTT. Translation: CASRAAYSYNSPLHF. The chain links TRBV19 to TRBJ1-6; D is uncertain. Between the trimmed V and J ends, which lost 6 bases and 0 bases, there was a span of 9 bases. The CDR3 runs to 15 residues. CDR1 and CDR2 from the germline V gene are LNHDA and SQIVND (reference sequence).

On this clone: Relative to the germline gene, one junction end is altered; a read error may explain this. The chain combines TRBV5-1 with TRBJ1-6; 9 bases agree with TRBD1. This CDR3 is built from 16 residues. CDR1 is SGHRS, CDR2 YFSETQ, per germline. CDR3 in amino acids: CASSLDRGGEESPLHF. The CDR3 DNA reads as TGTGCCAGCAGCTTGGACAGGGGCGGTGAAGAATCACCCCTCCACTTT.

This rearrangement joins TRBV6-5 to TRBJ1-2; D is uncertain. CDR1 and CDR2 from the germline V gene are MNHEY and SVGAGI. The CDR3 sequence is 12 residues long. V was clipped by 7 bases and J by 5 bases, with 11 bases between them. The CDR3 DNA sequence: TGTGCCAGCACCGACAAAAGTTATGGCTACACCTTC. Translated: CASTDKSYGYTF.

The DNA for the CDR3 is TGTGCCAGCAGCTTCCAGGCTATCTCTGGAAACACCATATATTTT. As protein: CASSFQAISGNTIYF. The V call is TRBV7-9, the J call TRBJ1-3; D gene ambiguous. This CDR3 is built from 15 residues. CDR1 is SEHNR and CDR2 is FQNEAQ in the germline V gene (reference sequence). Trimming cost V 3 bases and J 0 bases, with 9 bases left between them. Using reference TRBV7-9 and TRBJ1-3 for the parts outside the CDR3, the full variable domain is DTGVSQNPRHKITKRGQNVTFRCDPISEHNRLYWYRQTLGQGPEFLTYFQNEAQLEKSRLLSDRFSAERPKGSFSTLEIQRTEQGDSAMYLCASSFQAISGNTIYFGEGSWLTVV.

This chain links TRBV6-5 with TRBJ2-7; D is possibly TRBD1 (5 bases). The germline CDR1 and CDR2 sequences are MNHEY and SVGAGI. Trimming took 6 bases from V and 6 from J, leaving 12 bases between them. There are 12 residues in the CDR3. CDR3 in DNA: TGTGCCAGCAGCCCAGGGTTATCCGAGCAGTACTTC. Translated: CASSPGLSEQYF.

The chain is built from TRBV7-9 and TRBJ2-7; TRBD1 might be the D (6 bases). CDR3 length equals 13 residues. The germline CDR1 and CDR2 sequences are SEHNR and FQNEAQ (reference sequence). V was cut by 2 bases and J by 2 bases, with 7 bases left in between. The CDR3 is CASSLSGAYEQYF. The CDR3 bases are TGTGCCAGCAGCTTATCAGGGGCCTACGAGCAGTACTTC.

DNA for the CDR3: TGCGCCAGCAGCCAGGGACATCTGAGCGGGGAGCTGTTTTTT. Its protein product is CASSQGHLSGELFF. The chain links TRBV4-1 to TRBJ2-2; maybe TRBD1 (6 bases). In germline, CDR1 is MGHRA, CDR2 YSYEKL. The CDR3 runs 14 residues. V was shortened by 3 bases and J by 7 bases, with 12 bases between the two germline ends.

The V gene is TRBV19, the J gene TRBJ2-1; 7 bases match TRBD1. Looked up from germline, CDR1 is LNHDA and CDR2 is SQIVND (reference sequence). J was trimmed by 3 bases and V by 7 bases; bases with no gene match: 6. The CDR3 consists of 14 residues. The CDR3 nucleotides read TGTGCCAGTATATCCCGGGACAGCTACAATGAGCAGTTCTTC. Amino acid sequence: CASISRDSYNEQFF.

This clone appeared a single time. The chain carries TRBV4-2 and TRBJ2-7; no reliable D call. V lost 1 base to trimming and J lost 0 bases, with 4 bases between them. This CDR3 is built from 13 residues. CDR1 and CDR2 (germline): LGHNA, YNFKEQ. The CDR3 here is CASSQVNSYEQYF. DNA for the CDR3: TGTGCCAGCAGCCAAGTCAACTCCTACGAGCAGTACTTC.

The chain has TRBV30 and TRBJ1-1; tentatively, D is TRBD1 (5 bases). Germline CDR1 is GTSNPN and CDR2 is SVGIG (reference sequence). The CDR3 is 13 amino acids. The V and J ends lost 4 bases and 3 bases respectively, with 12 bases between them. The chain's CDR3 is CAWKGRVDTEAFF. In DNA form, the CDR3 reads TGTGCCTGGAAGGGCAGGGTGGACACTGAAGCTTTCTTT.

The chain carries TRBV5-5 and TRBJ1-6; possibly TRBD1 for D (5 bases). V lost 1 base to trimming and J lost 5 bases, with 16 bases between them. Germline CDR1 and CDR2: SGHKS and YYEKEE (reference sequence). CDR3 length: 17 residues. The CDR3, as DNA: TGTGCCAGCAGCTTGCGGCTGGGGCGATTCGATAATTCACCCCTCCACTTT. Protein sequence: CASSLRLGRFDNSPLHF.

The rearrangement joins TRBV28 to TRBJ2-2, with 8 bases fitting TRBD1. This CDR3 region has 16 residues. V lost 0 bases to trimming and J lost 3 bases; unmatched junction nucleotides: 3. Germline V gene lookup returns CDR1 MDHEN and CDR2 SYDVKM. As DNA, the CDR3 is TGTGCCAGCAGTTTATGGACAGGGGTAGACACCGGGGAGCTGTTTTTT. Protein product: CASSLWTGVDTGELFF.

There are a few counts of this clone. V is TRBV13 and J is TRBJ1-6, with D possibly TRBD1 on 6 matching bases. The CDR3 sequence is 16 residues long. Trimming removed 5 bases at V and 10 bases at J, with 21 bases between. Germline V lookup: CDR1 PRHDT, CDR2 FYEKMQ (reference sequence). CDR3 region: CASSLKGGGAGSPLHF. The DNA for the CDR3 is TGTGCCAGCAGCCTCAAAGGGGGGGGCGCTGGATCACCCCTCCACTTT.

V is TRBV30 and J is TRBJ2-7; TRBD1 matches 7 bases. CDR1 and CDR2 from the germline V gene are GTSNPN and SVGIG (reference sequence). J lost 6 bases, V lost 5 bases, and 4 bases had no gene match. There are 11 residues in the CDR3. CDR3 amino acids: CAWVTGPEQYF. CDR3 sequence (DNA): TGTGCCTGGGTGACAGGGCCCGAGCAGTACTTC. Using reference TRBV30 and TRBJ2-7 for the parts outside the CDR3, the full variable domain is SQTIHQWPATLVQPVGSPLSLECTVEGTSNPNLYWYRQAAGRGLQLLFYSVGIGQISSEVPQNLSASRPQDRQFILSSKKLLLSDSGFYLCAWVTGPEQYFGPGTRLTVT.

This clone was counted once. CDR3 loop: CAWTVGLVTGELFF. CDR3 DNA sequence: TGTGCCTGGACCGTGGGGCTAGTCACCGGGGAGCTGTTTTTT. The rearrangement links TRBV30 to TRBJ2-2; a weak D match, TRBD1 (5 bases). CDR3 length equals 14 residues. Germline V gene data show CDR1 as GTSNPN and CDR2 as SVGIG (reference sequence). The V end was cut by 4 bases, the J end by 4 bases, with 13 bases between.

This sequence joins TRBV19 and TRBJ2-4; D not certain. V was shortened by 5 bases and J by 1 base, with 12 bases between the two germline ends. This CDR3 is 15 amino acids long. In germline, CDR1 is LNHDA, CDR2 SQIVND (reference sequence). This CDR3 reads CASSPMDFAKNIQYF. The CDR3 bases are TGTGCCAGTAGTCCCATGGATTTTGCCAAAAACATTCAGTACTTC.

This clone was seen a handful of times. CDR3 DNA sequence: TGTGCCAGCAGCGGGGACAGGGGATCCTCTGGAAACACCATATATTTT. Translation gives CASSGDRGSSGNTIYF. V is TRBV9 and J is TRBJ1-3, with TRBD1 matching over 10 bases. V lost 3 bases to trimming and J lost 0 bases; unmatched junction nucleotides: 3. Germline lookup yields CDR1 SGDLS and CDR2 YYNGEE. This CDR3 has 16 residues.

The V gene is TRBV20-1, the J gene TRBJ2-7; TRBD1 might be the D (5 bases). Looked up from germline, CDR1 is DFQATT and CDR2 is SNEGSKA (reference sequence). CDR3 length equals 10 residues. The V end lost 3 bases, the J end lost 6 bases, and 6 bases lay between the germline ends. CDR3 nucleotides: TGCAGTGCTAGTAGGGGCGAGCAGTACTTC. Translating it yields CSASRGEQYF.

J is TRBJ2-5 and V is TRBV18, with D maybe TRBD1 (7 bases). Trimming stripped 7 bases from V and 2 bases from J, with 14 bases between. This CDR3 comprises 14 residues. CDR1 and CDR2 from the germline V gene are KGHSH and LQKENI. In DNA, the CDR3 is TGTGCCAGCTGTAACAGGGGAGGTCAAGAGACCCAGTACTTC. Protein sequence: CASCNRGGQETQYF.